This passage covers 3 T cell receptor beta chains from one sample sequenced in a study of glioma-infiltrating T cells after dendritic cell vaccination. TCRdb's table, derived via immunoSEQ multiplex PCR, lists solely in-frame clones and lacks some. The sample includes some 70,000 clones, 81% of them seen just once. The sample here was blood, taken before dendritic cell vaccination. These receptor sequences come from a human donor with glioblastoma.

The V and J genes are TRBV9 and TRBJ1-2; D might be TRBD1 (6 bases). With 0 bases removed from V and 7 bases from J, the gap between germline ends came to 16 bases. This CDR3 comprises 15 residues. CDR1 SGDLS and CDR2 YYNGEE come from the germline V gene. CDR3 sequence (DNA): TGTGCCAGCAGCGTAGCTACTTCGGGGGGCGGTGGCTACACCTTC. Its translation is CASSVATSGGGGYTF.

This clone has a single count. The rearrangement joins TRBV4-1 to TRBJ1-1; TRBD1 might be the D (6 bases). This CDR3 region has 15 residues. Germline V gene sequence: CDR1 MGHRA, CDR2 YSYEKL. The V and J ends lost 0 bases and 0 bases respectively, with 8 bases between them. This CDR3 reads CASSQERTVNTEAFF. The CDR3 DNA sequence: TGCGCCAGCAGCCAAGAACGGACAGTGAACACTGAAGCTTTCTTT.

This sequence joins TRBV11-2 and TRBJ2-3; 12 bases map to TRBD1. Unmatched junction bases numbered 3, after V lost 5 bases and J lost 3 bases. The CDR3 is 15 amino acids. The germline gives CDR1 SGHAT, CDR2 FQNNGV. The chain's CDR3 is CASSRDRGQTDTQYF. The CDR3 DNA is TGTGCCAGCAGCCGGGACAGGGGGCAGACAGATACGCAGTATTTT.